This T cell receptor beta chain was sequenced in a study of blood T cells in healthy people across ages. Study results and caveats: The study could not conclusively compare naive and antigen-experienced cells, given its unsorted PBMCs.

Primers used in a second PCR of about 7 to 12 cycles were a sample-barcoded 5' primer and a J-beta primer mix. Researchers report that a template-switch adaptor with 12 random nucleotides tagged each cDNA molecule. TCRdb analysed the 5' RACE reads with MiXCR anew, one entry per CDR3 protein. Found here are around 790,000 distinct CDR3 sequences, under 45% of them singletons; the top ten hold approximately 19%. Looked up from germline, CDR1 is SGHTA and CDR2 is FQGNSA. This CDR3 has 14 residues. Worth noting for this clonotype: Its antigen remains unknown. The junction does not match germline at one end; this may be a read error.

Sample: blood. The TCR sequence derives from a man in his 60s in good health. V and J are TRBV7-2 and TRBJ2-7; D is possibly TRBD2 (7 bases). In DNA form, the CDR3 reads TGTGCCGGCAGCCCGAGGGAGGGGGCCTACGAGCAGTACTTC. Protein: CAGSPREGAYEQYF.